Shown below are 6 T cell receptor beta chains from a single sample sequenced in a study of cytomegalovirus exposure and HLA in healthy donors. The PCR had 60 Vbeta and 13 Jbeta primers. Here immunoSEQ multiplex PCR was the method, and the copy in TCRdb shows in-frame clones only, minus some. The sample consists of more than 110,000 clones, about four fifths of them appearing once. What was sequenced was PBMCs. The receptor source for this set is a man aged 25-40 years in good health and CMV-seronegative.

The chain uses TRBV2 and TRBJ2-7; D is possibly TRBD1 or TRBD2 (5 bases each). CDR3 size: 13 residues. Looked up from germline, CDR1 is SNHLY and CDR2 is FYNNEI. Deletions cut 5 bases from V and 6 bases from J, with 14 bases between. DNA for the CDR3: TGTGCCAGCAGTCAAGGGGAGAACTCCGAGCAGTACTTC. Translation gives CASSQGENSEQYF.

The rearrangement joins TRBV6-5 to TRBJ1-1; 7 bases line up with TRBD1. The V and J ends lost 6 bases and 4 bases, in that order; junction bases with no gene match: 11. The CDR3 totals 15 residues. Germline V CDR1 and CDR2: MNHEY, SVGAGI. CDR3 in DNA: TGTGCCAGCAGAGATGAGGGCAGGGGGTCCACTGAAGCTTTCTTT. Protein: CASRDEGRGSTEAFF.

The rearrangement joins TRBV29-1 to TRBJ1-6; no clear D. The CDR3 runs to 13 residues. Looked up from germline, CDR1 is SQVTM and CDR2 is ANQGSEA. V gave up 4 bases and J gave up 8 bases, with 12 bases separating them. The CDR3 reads CSVVESQDSPLHF. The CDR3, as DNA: TGCAGCGTTGTGGAATCCCAGGATTCACCCCTCCACTTT.

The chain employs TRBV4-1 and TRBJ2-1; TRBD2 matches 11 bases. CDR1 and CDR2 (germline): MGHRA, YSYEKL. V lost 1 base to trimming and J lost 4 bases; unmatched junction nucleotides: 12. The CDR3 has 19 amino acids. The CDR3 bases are TGCGCCAGCAGCCAAGTCCTCATAGTAGCGGGGGGGGCGTACAATGAGCAGTTCTTC. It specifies CASSQVLIVAGGAYNEQFF.

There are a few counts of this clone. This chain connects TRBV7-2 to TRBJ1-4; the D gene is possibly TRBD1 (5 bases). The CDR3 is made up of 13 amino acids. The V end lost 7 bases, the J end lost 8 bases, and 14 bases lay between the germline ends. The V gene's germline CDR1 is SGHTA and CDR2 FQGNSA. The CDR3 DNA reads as TGTGCCAGCAAGTTTCAGGGTGGGGAAAAACTGTTTTTT. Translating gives CASKFQGGEKLFF.

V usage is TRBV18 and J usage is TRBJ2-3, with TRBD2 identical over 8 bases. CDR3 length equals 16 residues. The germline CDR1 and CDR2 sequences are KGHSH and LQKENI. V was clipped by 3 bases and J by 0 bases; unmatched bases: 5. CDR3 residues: CASSPREGLSTDTQYF. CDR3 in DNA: TGTGCCAGCTCACCCCGGGAGGGATTAAGCACAGATACGCAGTATTTT.